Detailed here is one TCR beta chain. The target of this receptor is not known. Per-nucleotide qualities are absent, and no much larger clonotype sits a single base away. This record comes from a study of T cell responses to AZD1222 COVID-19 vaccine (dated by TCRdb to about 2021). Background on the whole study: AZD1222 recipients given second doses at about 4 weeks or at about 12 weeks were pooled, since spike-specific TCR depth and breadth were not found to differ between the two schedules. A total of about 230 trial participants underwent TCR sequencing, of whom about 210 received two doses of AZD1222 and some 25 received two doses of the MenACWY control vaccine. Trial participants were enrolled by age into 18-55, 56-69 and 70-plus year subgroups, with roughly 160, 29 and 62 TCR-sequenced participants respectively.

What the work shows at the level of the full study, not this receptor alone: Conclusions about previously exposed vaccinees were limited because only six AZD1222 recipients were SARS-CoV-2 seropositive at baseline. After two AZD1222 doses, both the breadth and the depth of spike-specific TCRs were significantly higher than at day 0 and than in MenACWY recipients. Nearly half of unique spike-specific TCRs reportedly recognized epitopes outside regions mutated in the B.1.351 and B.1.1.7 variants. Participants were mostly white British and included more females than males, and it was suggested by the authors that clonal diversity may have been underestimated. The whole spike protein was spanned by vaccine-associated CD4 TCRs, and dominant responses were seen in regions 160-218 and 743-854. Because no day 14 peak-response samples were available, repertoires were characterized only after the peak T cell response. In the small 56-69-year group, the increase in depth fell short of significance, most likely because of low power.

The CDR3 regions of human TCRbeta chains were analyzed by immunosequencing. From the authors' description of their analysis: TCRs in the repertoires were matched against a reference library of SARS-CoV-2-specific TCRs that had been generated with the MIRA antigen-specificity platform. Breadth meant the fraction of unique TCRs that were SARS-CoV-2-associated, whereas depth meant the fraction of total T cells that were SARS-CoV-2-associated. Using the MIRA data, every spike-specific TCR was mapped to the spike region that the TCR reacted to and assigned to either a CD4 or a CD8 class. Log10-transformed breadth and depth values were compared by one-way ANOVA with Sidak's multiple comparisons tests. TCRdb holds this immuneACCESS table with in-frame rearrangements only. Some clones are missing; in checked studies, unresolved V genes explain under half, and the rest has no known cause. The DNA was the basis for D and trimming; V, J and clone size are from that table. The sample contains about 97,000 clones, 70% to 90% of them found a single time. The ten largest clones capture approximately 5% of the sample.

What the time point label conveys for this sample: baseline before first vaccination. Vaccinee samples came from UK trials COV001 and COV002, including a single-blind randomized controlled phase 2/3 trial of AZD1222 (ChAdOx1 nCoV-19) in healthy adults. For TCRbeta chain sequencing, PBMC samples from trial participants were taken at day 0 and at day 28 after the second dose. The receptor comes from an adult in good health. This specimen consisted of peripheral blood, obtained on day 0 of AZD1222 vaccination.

The CDR3 corresponds to CASSEAGGSYGYTF. The DNA is TGTGCCAGCAGTGAGGCAGGCGGGAGCTATGGCTACACCTTC. The chain is encoded by TRBV6-1 joined to TRBJ1-2; the D gene cannot be named for sure. Trimming at the junction amounts to 3 bases on V and 4 bases on J, and the germline ends lie 12 bases apart. Its CDR3 holds 14 amino acids, cysteine through phenylalanine. Only the CDR3 region is kept as DNA, spanning 42 bases read in frame from base 1. As encoded in the germline V gene, CDR1 is MNHNS while CDR2 is SASEGT.